This TCR beta chain was sequenced during a study of cytomegalovirus exposure and HLA in healthy donors. Both 60 Vbeta primers and 13 Jbeta primers went into the PCR. The assay was immunoSEQ multiplex PCR, and TCRdb's table has in-frame clones only and misses some. This table holds more than 80,000 clones, more than 50% found once. Trimming cost V 3 bases and J 3 bases, with 21 bases left between them. This CDR3 spans 19 amino acids. From germline, CDR1 is PRHDT and CDR2 FYEKMQ (reference sequence). This chain links TRBV13 with TRBJ2-6, with D perhaps TRBD1 (5 bases). The source is a woman aged 40 to 50 in good health and CMV-seropositive. Sequenced material: PBMCs. The CDR3 coding sequence is TGTGCCAGCAGCTTGTTGGGCTGGGGCAGTAAGGGTGGGGCCAACGTCCTGACTTTC. Encoded protein: CASSLLGWGSKGGANVLTF.